The rows below give T cell receptor beta chains drawn from one sample of a study of molecular identifiers for immune sequencing clone quantification. TCRdb processed the PCR reads anew with MiXCR; each CDR3 protein has one entry. The sample yields around 25,000 distinct CDR3 sequences, 17% seen once. The specimen was naive CD8+ T cells from blood, with Jurkat cell RNA spiked in. Receptor source: a human donor in good health. Some libraries in this study had Jurkat cell RNA spiked in. The CDR3 runs from the conserved cysteine through the conserved F or W. The D gene is left open where the match is weak. Expanded clones are given a class, and other clones once, few, many or no size at all.

TRBV19	-	TRBJ1-5	many	CASSLTPTGEPQHF	TGTGCCAGTAGTCTGACACCTACCGGCGAGCCCCAGCATTTT
TRBV3-1	-	TRBJ1-4	many	CASSFDGIDNEKLFF	TGTGCCAGCAGCTTTGACGGGATTGATAATGAAAAACTGTTTTTT
TRBV10-2	-	TRBJ2-3	many	CASQDLDYTDTQYF	TGCGCCAGCCAGGACTTAGACTACACAGATACGCAGTATTTT
TRBV14	-	TRBJ2-3	many	CASSQEFEQITQYF	TGTGCCAGCAGCCAAGAATTTGAGCAAATTACGCAGTATTTT
TRBV11-1	-	TRBJ1-1	many	CASSPTSLNTEAFF	TGTGCCAGCAGCCCCACAAGCTTGAACACTGAAGCTTTCTTT
TRBV7-9	-	TRBJ1-3	many	CASSLGENTIYF	TGTGCCAGCAGCTTAGGGGAAAACACCATATATTTT
TRBV7-9	TRBD1	TRBJ1-4	many	CASSTLETGTNEKLFF	TGTGCCAGCAGCACGCTTGAGACAGGGACTAATGAAAAACTGTTTTTT
TRBV28	-	TRBJ2-7	-	CASSLLRSYEQCF	TGTGCCAGCAGTTTACTCCGCTCCTACGAACAGTGCTTC
TRBV7-9	-	TRBJ2-7	many	CASSPSGLRGEQYF	TGTGCCAGCAGCCCCTCCGGGCTCAGAGGCGAGCAGTACTTC
TRBV4-3	-	TRBJ1-3	many	CASSQDPRLTGNTIYF	TGCGCCAGCAGCCAAGACCCCCGACTAACTGGAAACACCATATATTTT
TRBV20-1	-	TRBJ2-5	many	CSASPRNQGETQYF	TGCAGTGCTTCTCCCCGGAATCAGGGGGAGACCCAGTACTTC
TRBV5-7	-	TRBJ1-2	many	CASSLDNYGYTF	TGTGCCAGCAGTTTAGATAACTATGGCTACACCTTC
TRBV6-2/TRBV6-3	TRBD2	TRBJ2-4	many	CASSPWEGPLTKNIQYF	TGTGCCAGCAGCCCATGGGAGGGACCCCTGACCAAAAACATTCAGTACTTC
TRBV2	-	TRBJ1-5	many	CASSQPPGNQPQHF	TGTGCCAGCAGCCAGCCCCCCGGCAATCAGCCCCAGCATTTT
TRBV25-1	-	TRBJ1-1	many	CASSGTGYSEAFF	TGTGCCAGTTCCGGGACTGGGTACTCAGAAGCTTTCTTT
TRBV6-5	-	TRBJ2-1	-	CASSTGHSSYNEQFF	TGTGCCAGCAGTACGGGACACAGCTCCTACAATGAGCAGTTCTTC
TRBV2	-	TRBJ2-7	many	CASIQLSSYEQYF	TGTGCCAGCATCCAGCTTAGCTCCTACGAGCAGTACTTC
TRBV7-6	-	TRBJ1-4	medium-sized	CASSLSVNEKLFF	TGTGCCAGCAGCTTATCGGTGAATGAAAAACTGTTTTTT
TRBV13	TRBD1	TRBJ1-2	many	CASSPAWGQDISYGYTF	TGTGCCAGCAGCCCCGCGTGGGGACAGGATATTTCCTATGGCTACACCTTC
TRBV11-3	TRBD1	TRBJ2-2	many	CASSWPRRSGGTGELFF	TGTGCCAGCAGCTGGCCCCGGAGGTCAGGGGGCACCGGGGAGCTGTTTTTT
TRBV6-6	TRBD2	TRBJ2-3	many	CASSYGGGGTDTQYF	TGTGCCAGCAGTTACGGCGGGGGGGGCACAGATACGCAGTATTTT
TRBV28	-	TRBJ1-5	-	CASSLWGEENQPQHF	TGTGCCAGCAGTTTGTGGGGAGAAGAGAATCAGCCCCAGCATTTT
TRBV7-9	-	TRBJ2-1	-	CASTPPATDEQFF	TGTGCCAGCACCCCCCCGGCGACCGATGAGCAGTTCTTC
TRBV9	TRBD2	TRBJ2-3	many	CASSTGGSTDTQYF	TGTGCCAGCAGCACGGGAGGTAGCACAGATACGCAGTATTTT
TRBV12-3/TRBV12-4	-	TRBJ1-1	many	CASSSMNTEAFF	TGTGCCAGCAGCTCCATGAACACTGAAGCTTTCTTT
TRBV7-2	TRBD1	TRBJ1-6	-	CASSLLRTGWSSPLHF	TGTGCCAGCAGCCTACTGCGGACAGGGTGGAGTTCACCCCTCCACTTT
TRBV6-1	TRBD2	TRBJ2-1	many	CASSELAGVTSYNEQFF	TGTGCCAGCAGTGAACTAGCGGGAGTCACGTCATACAATGAGCAGTTCTTC
TRBV29-1	-	TRBJ2-7	many	CSVAVAGPIYEQYF	TGCAGCGTTGCGGTGGCGGGCCCCATCTACGAGCAGTACTTC
TRBV28	-	TRBJ2-3	many	CASSLGNTDTQYF	TGTGCCAGCAGTTTGGGGAACACAGATACGCAGTATTTT
TRBV10-3	-	TRBJ1-5	many	CAISDRGANQPQHF	TGTGCCATCAGTGATAGGGGAGCAAATCAGCCCCAGCATTTT
TRBV5-1	TRBD1	TRBJ2-7	many	CASSPAFPGGNYEQYF	TGCGCCAGCAGCCCGGCCTTCCCAGGGGGCAACTACGAGCAGTACTTC
TRBV12-3/TRBV12-4	TRBD1	TRBJ2-3	many	CASSLEPQGAADTQYF	TGTGCCAGCAGTTTAGAACCCCAGGGGGCCGCAGATACGCAGTATTTT
TRBV4-3	-	TRBJ1-5	-	CASSHEQLSNQPQHF	TGCGCCAGCAGCCACGAACAGCTTAGCAATCAGCCCCAGCATTTT
TRBV5-6	-	TRBJ2-3	-	CAGSSDGSSTDTQYF	TGTGCCGGCAGCTCCGATGGATCTAGCACAGATACGCAGTATTTT
TRBV12-3/TRBV12-4	-	TRBJ2-3	-	CASSVGPPPDTQYF	TGTGCCAGCAGTGTCGGACCCCCCCCGGATACGCAGTATTTT
TRBV28	-	TRBJ2-5	many	CASSFVMSGGEWGLDSETQYF	TGTGCCAGCAGTTTCGTGATGTCAGGGGGGGAATGGGGCCTTGATTCGGAGACCCAGTACTTC
TRBV4-2	-	TRBJ2-1	once	CASSQGAEQFF	TGTGCCAGCAGCCAGGGGGCAGAGCAGTTCTTC
TRBV7-3	TRBD2	TRBJ2-1	-	CASSYGLAAYNEQFF	TGTGCCAGCAGCTACGGACTAGCGGCCTACAATGAGCAGTTCTTC
TRBV27	-	TRBJ2-7	many	CASSLGPRGHEQYF	TGTGCCAGCAGTTTAGGGCCCCGAGGGCATGAGCAGTACTTC
TRBV28	-	TRBJ1-2	-	CASSFDRKTNYGYTF	TGTGCCAGCAGTTTTGACAGGAAAACTAACTATGGCTACACCTTC
TRBV4-1	-	TRBJ2-7	many	CASSPGHGDYEQYF	TGCGCCAGCAGCCCGGGACACGGAGACTACGAGCAGTACTTC
TRBV30	-	TRBJ2-1	few	CAWSEGLSSYNEQFF	TGTGCCTGGAGTGAGGGACTTAGCTCCTACAATGAGCAGTTCTTC
TRBV6-2/TRBV6-3	TRBD1	TRBJ2-5	many	CASSYSRQGRKEETQYF	TGTGCCAGCAGTTACTCAAGACAGGGGCGAAAAGAAGAGACCCAGTACTTC